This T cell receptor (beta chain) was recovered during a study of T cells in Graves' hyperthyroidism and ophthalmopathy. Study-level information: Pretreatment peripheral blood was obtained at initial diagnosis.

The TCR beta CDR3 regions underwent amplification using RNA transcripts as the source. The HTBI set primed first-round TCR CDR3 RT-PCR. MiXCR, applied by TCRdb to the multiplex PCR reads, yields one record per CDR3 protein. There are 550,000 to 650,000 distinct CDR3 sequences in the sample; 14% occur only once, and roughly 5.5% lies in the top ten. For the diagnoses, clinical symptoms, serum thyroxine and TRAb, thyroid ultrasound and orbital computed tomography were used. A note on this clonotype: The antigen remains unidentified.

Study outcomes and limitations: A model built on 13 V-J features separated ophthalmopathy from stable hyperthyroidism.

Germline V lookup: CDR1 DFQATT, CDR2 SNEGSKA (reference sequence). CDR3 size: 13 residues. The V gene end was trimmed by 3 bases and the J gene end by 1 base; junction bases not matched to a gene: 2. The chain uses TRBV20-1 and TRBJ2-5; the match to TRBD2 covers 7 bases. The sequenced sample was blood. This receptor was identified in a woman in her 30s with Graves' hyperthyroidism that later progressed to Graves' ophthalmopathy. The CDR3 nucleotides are TGCAGTGCTAGTGGGGGGGGCCAAGAGACCCAGTACTTC. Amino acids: CSASGGGQETQYF.